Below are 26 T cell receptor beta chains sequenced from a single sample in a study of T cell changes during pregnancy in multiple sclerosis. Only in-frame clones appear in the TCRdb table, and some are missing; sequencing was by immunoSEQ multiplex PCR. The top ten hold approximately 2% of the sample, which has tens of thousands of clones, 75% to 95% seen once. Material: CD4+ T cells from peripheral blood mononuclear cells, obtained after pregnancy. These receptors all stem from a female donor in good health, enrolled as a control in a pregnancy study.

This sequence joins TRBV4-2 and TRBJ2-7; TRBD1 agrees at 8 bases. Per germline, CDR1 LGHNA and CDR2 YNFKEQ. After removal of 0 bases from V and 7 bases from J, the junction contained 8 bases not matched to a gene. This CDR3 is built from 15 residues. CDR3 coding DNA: TGTGCCAGCAGCCAAGATCGGCAGGGGGCGGGGGAGCAGTACTTC. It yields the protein CASSQDRQGAGEQYF.

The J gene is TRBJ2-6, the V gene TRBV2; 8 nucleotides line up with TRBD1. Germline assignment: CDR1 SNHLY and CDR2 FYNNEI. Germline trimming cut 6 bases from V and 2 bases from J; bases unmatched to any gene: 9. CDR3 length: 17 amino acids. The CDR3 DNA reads TGTGCCAGCAGAGGACAGGGATTAGGACCTGGGGCCAACGTCCTGACTTTC. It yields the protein CASRGQGLGPGANVLTF.

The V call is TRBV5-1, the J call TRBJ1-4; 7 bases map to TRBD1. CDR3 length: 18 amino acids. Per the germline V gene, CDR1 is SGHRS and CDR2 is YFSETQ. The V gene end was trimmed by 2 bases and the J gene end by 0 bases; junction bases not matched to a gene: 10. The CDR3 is CASSFRDSRYATNEKLFF. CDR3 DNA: TGCGCCAGCAGCTTCCGGGACAGTCGCTATGCAACTAATGAAAAACTGTTTTTT.

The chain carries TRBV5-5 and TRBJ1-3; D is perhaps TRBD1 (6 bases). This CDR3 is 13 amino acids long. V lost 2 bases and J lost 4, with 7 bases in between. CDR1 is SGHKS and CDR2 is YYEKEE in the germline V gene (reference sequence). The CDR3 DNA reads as TGTGCCAGCAGCTTCCAGGGGGGAAACACCATATATTTT. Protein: CASSFQGGNTIYF.

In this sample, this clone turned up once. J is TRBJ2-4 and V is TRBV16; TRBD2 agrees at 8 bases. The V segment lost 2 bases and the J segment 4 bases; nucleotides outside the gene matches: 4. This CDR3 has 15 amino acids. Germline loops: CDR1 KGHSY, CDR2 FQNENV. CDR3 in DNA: TGTGCCAGCAGCCAAATGACTAGCGATAAAAACATTCAGTACTTC. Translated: CASSQMTSDKNIQYF.

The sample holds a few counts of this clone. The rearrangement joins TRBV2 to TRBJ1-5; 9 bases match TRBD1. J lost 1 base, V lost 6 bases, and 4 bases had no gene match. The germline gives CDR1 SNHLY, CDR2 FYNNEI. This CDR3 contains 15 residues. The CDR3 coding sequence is TGTGCCAGCAGGGGGACAGGGTTCAGCAATCAGCCCCAGCATTTT. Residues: CASRGTGFSNQPQHF.

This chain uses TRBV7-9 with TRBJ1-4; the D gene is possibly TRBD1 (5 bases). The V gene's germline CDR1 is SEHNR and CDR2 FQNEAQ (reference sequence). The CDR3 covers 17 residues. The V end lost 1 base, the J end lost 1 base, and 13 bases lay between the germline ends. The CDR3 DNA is TGTGCCAGCAGCTTAGTCCCGACAGCTTTAACTAATGAAAAACTGTTTTTT. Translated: CASSLVPTALTNEKLFF. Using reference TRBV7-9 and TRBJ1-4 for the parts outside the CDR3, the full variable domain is DTGVSQNPRHKITKRGQNVTFRCDPISEHNRLYWYRQTLGQGPEFLTYFQNEAQLEKSRLLSDRFSAERPKGSFSTLEIQRTEQGDSAMYLCASSLVPTALTNEKLFFGSGTQLSVL.

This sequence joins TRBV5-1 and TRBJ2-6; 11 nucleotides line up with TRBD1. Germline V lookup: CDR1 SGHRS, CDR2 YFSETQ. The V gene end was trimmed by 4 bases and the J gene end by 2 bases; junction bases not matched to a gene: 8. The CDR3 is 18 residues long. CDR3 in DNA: TGCGCCAGCAGCCCTTCCGGGACAGGGGGTGCTGGGGCCAACGTCCTGACTTTC. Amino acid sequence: CASSPSGTGGAGANVLTF.

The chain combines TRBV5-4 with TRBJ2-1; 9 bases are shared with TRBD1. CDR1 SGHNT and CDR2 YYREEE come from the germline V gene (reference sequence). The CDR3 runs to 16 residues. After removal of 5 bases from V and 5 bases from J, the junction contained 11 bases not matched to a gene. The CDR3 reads CASSSAPGTGHNEQFF. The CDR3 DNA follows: TGTGCCAGCAGTTCTGCCCCTGGGACAGGGCACAATGAGCAGTTCTTC.

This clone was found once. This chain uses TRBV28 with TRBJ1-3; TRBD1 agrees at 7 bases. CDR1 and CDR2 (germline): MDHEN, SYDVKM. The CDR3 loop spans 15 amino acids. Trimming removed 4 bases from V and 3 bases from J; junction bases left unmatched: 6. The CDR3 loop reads CASSSRQGGGNTIYF. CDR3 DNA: TGTGCCAGCAGTTCAAGACAGGGCGGTGGAAACACCATATATTTT.

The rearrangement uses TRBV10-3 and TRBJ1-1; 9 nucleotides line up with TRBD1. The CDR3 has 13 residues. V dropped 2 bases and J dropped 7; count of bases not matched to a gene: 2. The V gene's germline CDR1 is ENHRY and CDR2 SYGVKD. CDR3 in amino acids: CAISEGGQGEAFF. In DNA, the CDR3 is TGTGCCATCAGTGAGGGGGGACAGGGTGAAGCTTTCTTT.

In DNA form, the CDR3 reads TGTGCCAGCAGTGACTCGGGAGGGATCTATGGCTACACCTTC. This codes for CASSDSGGIYGYTF. The chain is built from TRBV6-4 and TRBJ1-2; no clear D gene. The CDR3 is 14 amino acids. CDR1 MRHNA and CDR2 SNTAGT come from the germline V gene. V gave up 0 bases and J gave up 4 bases, with 9 bases separating them.

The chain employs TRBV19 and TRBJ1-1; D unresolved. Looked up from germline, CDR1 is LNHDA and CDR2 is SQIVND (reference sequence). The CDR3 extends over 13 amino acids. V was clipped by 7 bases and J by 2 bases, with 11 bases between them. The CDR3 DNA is TGTGCCAGTATTGGGCACCTAAACACTGAAGCTTTCTTT. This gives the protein CASIGHLNTEAFF.

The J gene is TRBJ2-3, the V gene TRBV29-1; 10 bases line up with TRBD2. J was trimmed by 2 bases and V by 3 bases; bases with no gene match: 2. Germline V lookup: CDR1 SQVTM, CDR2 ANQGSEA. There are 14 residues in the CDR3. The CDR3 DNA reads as TGCAGCGTTGATACTAGCGGGGCCACAGATACGCAGTATTTT. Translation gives CSVDTSGATDTQYF.

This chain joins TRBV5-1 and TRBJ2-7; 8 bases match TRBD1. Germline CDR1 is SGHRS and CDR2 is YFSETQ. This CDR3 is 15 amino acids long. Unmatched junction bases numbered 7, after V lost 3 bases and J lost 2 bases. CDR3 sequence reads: CASSWGTGVTYEQYF. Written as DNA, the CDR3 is TGCGCCAGCAGCTGGGGGACAGGCGTAACCTACGAGCAGTACTTC.

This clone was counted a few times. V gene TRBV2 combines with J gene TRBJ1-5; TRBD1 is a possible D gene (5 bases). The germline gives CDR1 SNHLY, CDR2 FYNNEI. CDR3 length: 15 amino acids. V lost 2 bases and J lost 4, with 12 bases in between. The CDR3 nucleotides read TGTGCCAGCAGTGAACTAGGGGTCCGGAATCAGCCCCAGCATTTT. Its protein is CASSELGVRNQPQHF.

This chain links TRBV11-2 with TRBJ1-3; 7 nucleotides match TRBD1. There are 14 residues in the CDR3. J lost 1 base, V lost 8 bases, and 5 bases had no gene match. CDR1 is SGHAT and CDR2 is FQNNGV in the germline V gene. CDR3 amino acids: CASAQGRSGNTIYF. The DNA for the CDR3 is TGTGCCAGCGCACAGGGGAGGTCTGGAAACACCATATATTTT.

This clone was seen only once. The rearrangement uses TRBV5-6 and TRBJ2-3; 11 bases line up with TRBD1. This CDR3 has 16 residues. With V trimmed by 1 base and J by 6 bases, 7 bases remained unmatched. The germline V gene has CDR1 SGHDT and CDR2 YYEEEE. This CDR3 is CASSLTGQGASDTQYF. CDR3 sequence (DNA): TGTGCCAGCAGCTTGACCGGACAGGGGGCGTCTGATACGCAGTATTTT. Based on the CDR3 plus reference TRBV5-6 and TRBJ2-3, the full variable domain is DAGVTQSPTHLIKTRGQQVTLRCSPKSGHDTVSWYQQALGQGPQFIFQYYEEEERQRGNFPDRFSGHQFPNYSSELNVNALLLGDSALYLCASSLTGQGASDTQYFGPGTRLTVL.

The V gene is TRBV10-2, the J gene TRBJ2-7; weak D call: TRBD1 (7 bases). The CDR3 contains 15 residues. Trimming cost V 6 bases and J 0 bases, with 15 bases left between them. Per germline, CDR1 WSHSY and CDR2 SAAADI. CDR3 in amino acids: CASRVEEGASYEQYF. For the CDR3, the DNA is TGCGCCAGCAGGGTGGAGGAGGGGGCCTCCTACGAGCAGTACTTC.

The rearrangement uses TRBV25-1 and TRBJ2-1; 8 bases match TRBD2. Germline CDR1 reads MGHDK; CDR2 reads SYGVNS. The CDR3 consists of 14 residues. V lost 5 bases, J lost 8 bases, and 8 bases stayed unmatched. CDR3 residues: CASSQGGGLYEQFF. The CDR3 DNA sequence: TGTGCCAGCAGTCAGGGCGGGGGGTTGTATGAGCAGTTCTTC.

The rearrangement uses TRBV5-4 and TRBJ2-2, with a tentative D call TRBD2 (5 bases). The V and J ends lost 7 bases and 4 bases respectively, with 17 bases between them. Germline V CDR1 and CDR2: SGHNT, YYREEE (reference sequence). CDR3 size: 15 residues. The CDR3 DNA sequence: TGTGCCAGCCACCCCCTAGCAGGAGGCACCGGGGAGCTGTTTTTT. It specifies CASHPLAGGTGELFF.

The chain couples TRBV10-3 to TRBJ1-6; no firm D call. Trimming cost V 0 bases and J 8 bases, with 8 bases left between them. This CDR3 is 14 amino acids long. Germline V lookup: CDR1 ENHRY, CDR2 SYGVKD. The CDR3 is CAISESTRDSPLHF. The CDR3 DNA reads TGTGCCATCAGTGAGTCGACGAGGGATTCACCCCTCCACTTT.

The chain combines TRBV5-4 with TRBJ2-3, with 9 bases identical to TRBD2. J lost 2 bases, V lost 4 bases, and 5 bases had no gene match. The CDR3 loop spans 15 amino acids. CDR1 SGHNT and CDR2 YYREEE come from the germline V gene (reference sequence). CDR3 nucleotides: TGTGCCAGCAGCACCGTAGCGGGAGTCACAGATACGCAGTATTTT. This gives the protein CASSTVAGVTDTQYF.

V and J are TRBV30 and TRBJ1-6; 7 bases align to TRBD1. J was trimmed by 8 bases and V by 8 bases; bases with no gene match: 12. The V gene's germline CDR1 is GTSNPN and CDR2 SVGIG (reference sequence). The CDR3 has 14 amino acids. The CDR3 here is CALRAQGLYSPLHF. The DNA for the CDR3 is TGTGCCCTTAGGGCACAGGGGTTGTATTCACCCCTCCACTTT.

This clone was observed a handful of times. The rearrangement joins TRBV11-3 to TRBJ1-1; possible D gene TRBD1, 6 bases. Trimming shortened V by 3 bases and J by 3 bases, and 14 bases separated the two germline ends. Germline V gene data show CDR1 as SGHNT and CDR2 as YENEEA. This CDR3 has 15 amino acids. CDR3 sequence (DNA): TGTGCCAGCAGCTTGCATGGGGGCAGTGACACTGAAGCTTTCTTT. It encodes CASSLHGGSDTEAFF.

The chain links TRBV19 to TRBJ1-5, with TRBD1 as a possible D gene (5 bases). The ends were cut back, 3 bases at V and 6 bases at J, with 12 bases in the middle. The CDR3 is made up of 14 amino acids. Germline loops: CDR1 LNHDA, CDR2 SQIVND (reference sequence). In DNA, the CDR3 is TGTGCCAGTAGTATGACCAGGGAGGGTCAGCCCCAGCATTTT. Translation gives CASSMTREGQPQHF.